Sequencing of this TCR beta chain was carried out in a study of blood T cell repertoires in COVID-19. Study-wide background: Donors in the United States, Italy and Spain gave samples during acute or convalescent COVID-19.

Germline CDR1 and CDR2: SGDLS and YYNGEE. V dropped 0 bases and J dropped 2; count of bases not matched to a gene: 2. The CDR3 contains 14 residues. The method was immunoSEQ multiplex PCR; TCRdb's version includes in-frame clones alone and lacks a portion of them. Here the sample spans about 260,000 clones, approximately 91% being singletons. The TCR was taken from a person aged 18 to 30 with COVID-19, enrolled during active disease. The V and J genes are TRBV9 and TRBJ2-7; 7 bases match TRBD2. Sequenced: peripheral blood. CDR3 residues: CASSVGDYAYEQYF. Written as DNA, the CDR3 is TGTGCCAGCAGCGTAGGGGACTACGCCTACGAGCAGTACTTC.